This T cell receptor (beta chain) was sequenced for a study of sequential checkpoint blockade in melanoma. Method: immunoSEQ multiplex PCR; TCRdb's copy keeps in-frame clones and lacks some. The data contain approximately 29,000 clones, under 85% of them singletons. Trimming shortened V by 3 bases and J by 3 bases, and 9 bases separated the two germline ends. The germline CDR1 and CDR2 sequences are SQVTM and ANQGSEA. This CDR3 is built from 13 residues. The treatment is: randomized to nivolumab then ipilimumab (arm A) or the reverse (arm B). DNA-damaging chemotherapy had not been given to any patient beforehand. From thawed PBMCs, live CD3+CD8+ cells negative for CD19 and CD56 were sorted.

This sample comprised CD8+ T cells sorted from blood (inferred from file names), obtained from a patient given nivolumab and ipilimumab in sequence. The chain couples TRBV29-1 to TRBJ2-1; perhaps TRBD2 as D (5 bases). This sequence was found in a human donor with melanoma. The CDR3 loop is CSVEREFYNEQFF. For the CDR3, the DNA is TGCAGCGTTGAGAGGGAATTCTACAATGAGCAGTTCTTC.